What follows is one TCR beta chain and its context. The entry originates in a study of T cell changes during pregnancy in multiple sclerosis. The CDR3 is 15 amino acids. CDR1 and CDR2 (germline): SGHTA, FQGNSA. Unmatched junction bases numbered 8, after V lost 5 bases and J lost 2 bases. Repertoires were generated with immunoSEQ multiplex PCR, while TCRdb's copy carries only in-frame clones and drops some. This table has 50,000 or so clones, 85% to 95% appearing once. The sample was CD4+ T cells from peripheral blood mononuclear cells, taken in the third trimester of pregnancy. This chain uses TRBV7-2 with TRBJ2-7, with TRBD1 matching over 8 bases. This receptor was identified in a female donor with multiple sclerosis, enrolled in a pregnancy study. CDR3 sequence: CASSRRTGTTYEQYF. The CDR3 DNA reads as TGTGCCAGCAGCCGCCGGACAGGGACAACCTACGAGCAGTACTTC.